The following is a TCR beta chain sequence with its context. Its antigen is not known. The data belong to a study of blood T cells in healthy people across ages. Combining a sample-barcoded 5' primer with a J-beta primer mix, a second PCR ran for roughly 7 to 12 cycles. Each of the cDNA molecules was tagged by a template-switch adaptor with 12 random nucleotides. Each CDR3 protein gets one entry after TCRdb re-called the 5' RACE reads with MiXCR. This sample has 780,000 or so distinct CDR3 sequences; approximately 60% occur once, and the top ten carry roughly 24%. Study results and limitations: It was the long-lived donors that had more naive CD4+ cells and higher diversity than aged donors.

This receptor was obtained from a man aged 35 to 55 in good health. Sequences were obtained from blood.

CDR3 sequence (DNA): TGCGCCAGCAGCTCGGCCGAAGCTAGCACAGATACGCAGTATTTT. Translated: CASSSAEASTDTQYF. The rearrangement links TRBV5-1 to TRBJ2-3, with D hard to call. The germline V gene encodes CDR1 SGHRS and CDR2 YFSETQ. Trimming shortened V by 3 bases and J by 0 bases, and 11 bases separated the two germline ends. The CDR3 contains 15 residues.